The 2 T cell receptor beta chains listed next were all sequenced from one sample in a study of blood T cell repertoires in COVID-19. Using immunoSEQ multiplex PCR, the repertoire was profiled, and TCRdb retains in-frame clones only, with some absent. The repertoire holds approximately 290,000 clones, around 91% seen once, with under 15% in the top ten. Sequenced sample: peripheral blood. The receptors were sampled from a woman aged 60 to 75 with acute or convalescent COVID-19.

The CDR3 DNA reads as TGTGCCAGCAGTTGGGACAGCTCTAGACGGGAGACCCAGTACTTC. Translated: CASSWDSSRRETQYF. This chain connects TRBV2 to TRBJ2-5; TRBD1 matches 7 bases. The germline CDR1 and CDR2 sequences are SNHLY and FYNNEI. Losses at the gene ends were 5 bases for V and 5 bases for J; bases not matched to a gene: 11. The CDR3 is 15 amino acids. Based on the CDR3 plus reference TRBV2 and TRBJ2-5, the full variable domain is EPEVTQTPSHQVTQMGQEVILRCVPISNHLYFYWYRQILGQKVEFLVSFYNNEISEKSEIFDDQFSVERPDGSNFTLKIRSTKLEDSAMYFCASSWDSSRRETQYFGPGTRLLVL.

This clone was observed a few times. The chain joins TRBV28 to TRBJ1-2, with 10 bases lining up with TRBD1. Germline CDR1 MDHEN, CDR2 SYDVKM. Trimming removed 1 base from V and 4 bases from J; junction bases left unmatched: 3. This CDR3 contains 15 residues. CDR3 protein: CASSLSGQGIYGYTF. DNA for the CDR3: TGTGCCAGCAGTTTATCGGGACAGGGGATCTATGGCTACACCTTC.